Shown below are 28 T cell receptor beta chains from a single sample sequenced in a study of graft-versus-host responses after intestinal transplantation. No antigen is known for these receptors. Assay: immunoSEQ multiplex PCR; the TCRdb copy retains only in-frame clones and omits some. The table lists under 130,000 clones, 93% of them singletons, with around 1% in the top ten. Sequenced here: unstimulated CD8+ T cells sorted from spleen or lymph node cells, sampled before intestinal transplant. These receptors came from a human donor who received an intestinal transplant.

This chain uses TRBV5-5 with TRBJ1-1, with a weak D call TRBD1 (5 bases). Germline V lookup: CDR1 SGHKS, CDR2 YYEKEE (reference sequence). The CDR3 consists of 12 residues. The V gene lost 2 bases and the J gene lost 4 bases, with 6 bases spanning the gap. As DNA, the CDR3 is TGTGCCAGCAGCTTAGGGGCCACTGAAGCTTTCTTT. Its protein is CASSLGATEAFF.

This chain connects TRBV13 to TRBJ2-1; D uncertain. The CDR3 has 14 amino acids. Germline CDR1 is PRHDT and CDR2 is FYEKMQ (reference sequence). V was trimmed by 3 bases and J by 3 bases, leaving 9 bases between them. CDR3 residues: CASSFGVFYNEQFF. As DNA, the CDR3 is TGTGCCAGCAGCTTTGGGGTTTTCTACAATGAGCAGTTCTTC. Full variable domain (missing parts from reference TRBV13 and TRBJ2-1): AAGVIQSPRHLIKEKRETATLKCYPIPRHDTVYWYQQGPGQDPQFLISFYEKMQSDKGSIPDRFSAQQFSDYHSELNMSSLELGDSALYFCASSFGVFYNEQFFGPGTRLTVL.

The CDR3 sequence is CASSNWTVSGANVLTF. The CDR3, as DNA: TGTGCCAGCAGTAACTGGACAGTTTCTGGGGCCAACGTCCTGACTTTC. This sequence joins TRBV27 and TRBJ2-6, with D perhaps matching TRBD1 (6 bases). Trimming left V 5 bases short and J 1 base short, with 12 bases between. This CDR3 has 16 residues. The germline V gene encodes CDR1 MNHEY and CDR2 SMNVEV (reference sequence).

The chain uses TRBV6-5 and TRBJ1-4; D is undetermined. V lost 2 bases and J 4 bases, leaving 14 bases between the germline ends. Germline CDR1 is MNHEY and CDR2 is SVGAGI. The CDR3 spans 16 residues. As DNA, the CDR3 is TGTGCCAGCAGTTACCGTACAGATTCCGTTAATGAAAAACTGTTTTTT. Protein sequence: CASSYRTDSVNEKLFF.

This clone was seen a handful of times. Here the CDR3 reads CASSQDLGGGPTYEQYF. DNA for the CDR3: TGCGCCAGCAGCCAAGATCTTGGCGGGGGGCCCACCTACGAGCAGTACTTC. The chain carries TRBV4-1 and TRBJ2-7; 8 bases match TRBD2. The germline CDR1 and CDR2 sequences are MGHRA and YSYEKL. V trimming: 0 bases; J trimming: 2 bases; junction bases outside the gene matches: 9. This CDR3 contains 17 residues.

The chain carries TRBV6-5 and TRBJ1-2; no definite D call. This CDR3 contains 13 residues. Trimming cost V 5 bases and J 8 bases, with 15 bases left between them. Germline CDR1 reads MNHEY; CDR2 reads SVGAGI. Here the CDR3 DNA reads TGTGCCAGCAGTGGCGGCAGCCCGCAAGGCTACACCTTC. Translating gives CASSGGSPQGYTF.

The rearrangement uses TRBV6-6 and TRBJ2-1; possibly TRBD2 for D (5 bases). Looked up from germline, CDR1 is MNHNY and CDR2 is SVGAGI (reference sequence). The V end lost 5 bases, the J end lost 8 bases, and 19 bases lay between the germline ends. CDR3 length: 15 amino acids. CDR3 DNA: TGTGCCAGCAGTCCCTTCGGTTCTCTCGGGGATGAGCAGTTCTTC. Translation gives CASSPFGSLGDEQFF.

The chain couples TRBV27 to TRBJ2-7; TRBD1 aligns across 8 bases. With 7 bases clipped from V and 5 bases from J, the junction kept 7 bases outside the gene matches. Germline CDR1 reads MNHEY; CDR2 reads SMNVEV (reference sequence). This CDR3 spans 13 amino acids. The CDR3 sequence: CASTRTGLHEQYF. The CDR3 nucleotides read TGTGCCAGCACCCGGACAGGGTTGCACGAGCAGTACTTC.

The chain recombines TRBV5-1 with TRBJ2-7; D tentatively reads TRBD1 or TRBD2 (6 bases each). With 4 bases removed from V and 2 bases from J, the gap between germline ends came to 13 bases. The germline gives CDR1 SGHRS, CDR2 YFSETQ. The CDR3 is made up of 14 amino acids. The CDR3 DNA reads TGCGCCAGCAGCCAGGCGGGACAAACCTACGAGCAGTACTTC. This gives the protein CASSQAGQTYEQYF.

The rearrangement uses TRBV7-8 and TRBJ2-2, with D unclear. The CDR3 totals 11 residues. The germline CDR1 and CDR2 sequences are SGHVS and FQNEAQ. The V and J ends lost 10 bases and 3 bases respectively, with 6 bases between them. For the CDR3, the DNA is TGTGCCATGGTTGACACCGGGGAGCTGTTTTTT. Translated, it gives CAMVDTGELFF. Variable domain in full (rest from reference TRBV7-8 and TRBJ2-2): GAGVSQSPRYKVAKRGQDVALRCDPISGHVSLFWYQQALGQGPEFLTYFQNEAQLDKSGLPSDRFFAERPEGSVSTLKIQRTQQEDSAVYLCAMVDTGELFFGEGSRLTVL.

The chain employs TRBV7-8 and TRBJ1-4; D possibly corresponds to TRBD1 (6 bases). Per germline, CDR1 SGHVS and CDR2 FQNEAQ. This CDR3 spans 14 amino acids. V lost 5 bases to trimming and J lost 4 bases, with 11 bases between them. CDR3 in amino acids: CASSPDRYNEKLFF. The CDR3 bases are TGTGCCAGCAGCCCGGACAGATATAATGAAAAACTGTTTTTT.

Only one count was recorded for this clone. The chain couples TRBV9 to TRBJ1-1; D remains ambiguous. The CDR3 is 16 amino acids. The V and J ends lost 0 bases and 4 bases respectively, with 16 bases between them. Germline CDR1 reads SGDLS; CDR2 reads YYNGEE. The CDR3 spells CASSVDSSSGGTEAFF. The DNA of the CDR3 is TGTGCCAGCAGCGTAGATAGTTCATCGGGAGGCACTGAAGCTTTCTTT.

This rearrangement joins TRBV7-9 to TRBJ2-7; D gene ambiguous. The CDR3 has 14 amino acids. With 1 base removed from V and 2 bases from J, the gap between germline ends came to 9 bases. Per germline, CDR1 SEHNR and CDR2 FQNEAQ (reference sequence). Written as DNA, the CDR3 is TGTGCCAGCAGCTTAGGCCTCAGCCCCTACGAGCAGTACTTC. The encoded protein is CASSLGLSPYEQYF.

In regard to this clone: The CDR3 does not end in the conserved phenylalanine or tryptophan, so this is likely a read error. For the CDR3, the DNA is TGCGCCAGCAGCCAAGACAGGGGGCTGAACACTGAAGCTTTCTCT. This encodes CASSQDRGLNTEAFS. The J gene is TRBJ1-1, the V gene TRBV4-1, with 8 nucleotides matching TRBD1. In germline, CDR1 is MGHRA, CDR2 YSYEKL. The CDR3 sequence is 15 residues long. The V segment lost 0 bases and the J segment 0 bases; nucleotides outside the gene matches: 0.

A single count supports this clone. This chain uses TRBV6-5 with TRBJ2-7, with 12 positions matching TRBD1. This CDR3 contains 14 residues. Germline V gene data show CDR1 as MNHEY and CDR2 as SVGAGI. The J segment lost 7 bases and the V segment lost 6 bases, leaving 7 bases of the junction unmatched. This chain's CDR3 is CASSPGQGAWEQYF. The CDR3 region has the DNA TGTGCCAGCAGCCCGGGACAGGGGGCGTGGGAGCAGTACTTC.

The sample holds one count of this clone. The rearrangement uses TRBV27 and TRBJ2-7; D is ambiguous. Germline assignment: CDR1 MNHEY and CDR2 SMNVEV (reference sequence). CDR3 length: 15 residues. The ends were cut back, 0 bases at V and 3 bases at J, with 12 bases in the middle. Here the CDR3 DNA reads TGTGCCAGCAGTTTATCGGCTGTTAGCCTCTACGAGCAGTACTTC. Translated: CASSLSAVSLYEQYF.

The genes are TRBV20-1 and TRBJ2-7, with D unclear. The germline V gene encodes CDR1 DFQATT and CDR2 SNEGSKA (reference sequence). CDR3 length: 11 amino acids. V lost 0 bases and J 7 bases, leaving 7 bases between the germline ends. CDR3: CSAREVWEQYF. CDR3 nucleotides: TGCAGTGCTAGAGAAGTTTGGGAGCAGTACTTC.

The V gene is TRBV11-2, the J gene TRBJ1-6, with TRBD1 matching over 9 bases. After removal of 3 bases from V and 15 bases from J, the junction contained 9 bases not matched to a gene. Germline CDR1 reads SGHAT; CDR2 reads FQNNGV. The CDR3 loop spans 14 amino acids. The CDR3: CASSLETGGSHLHF. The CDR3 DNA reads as TGTGCCAGCAGCTTGGAGACAGGGGGTTCTCACCTCCACTTT.

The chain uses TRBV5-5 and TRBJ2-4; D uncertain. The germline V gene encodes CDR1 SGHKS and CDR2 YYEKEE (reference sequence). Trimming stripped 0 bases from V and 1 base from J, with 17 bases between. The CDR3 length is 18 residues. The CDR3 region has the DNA TGTGCCAGCAGCTTGGATATTCTGGGTCCTAATGCCAAAAACATTCAGTACTTC. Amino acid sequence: CASSLDILGPNAKNIQYF.

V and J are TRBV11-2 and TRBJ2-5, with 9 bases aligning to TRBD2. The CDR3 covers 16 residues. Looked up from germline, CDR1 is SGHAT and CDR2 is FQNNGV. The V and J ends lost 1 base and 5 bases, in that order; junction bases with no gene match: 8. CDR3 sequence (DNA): TGTGCCAGCAGCTTAGGAGTAGCGGGGGTGGGGGAGACCCAGTACTTC. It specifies CASSLGVAGVGETQYF.

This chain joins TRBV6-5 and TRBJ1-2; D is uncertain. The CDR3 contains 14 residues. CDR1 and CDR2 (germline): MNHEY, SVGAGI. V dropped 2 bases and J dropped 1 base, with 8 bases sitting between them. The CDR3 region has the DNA TGTGCCAGCAGTTACGGGCCGCTTAACTATGGCTACACCTTC. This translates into CASSYGPLNYGYTF.

The CDR3 region is CASSETGQENYGYTF. The DNA of the CDR3 is TGTGCCAGCAGTGAAACGGGACAGGAGAACTATGGCTACACCTTC. The V call is TRBV2, the J call TRBJ1-2, with 8 bases aligning to TRBD1. V shed 2 bases, J shed 2 bases, and the junction held 4 bases outside the gene matches. Looked up from germline, CDR1 is SNHLY and CDR2 is FYNNEI. The CDR3 is 15 residues long.

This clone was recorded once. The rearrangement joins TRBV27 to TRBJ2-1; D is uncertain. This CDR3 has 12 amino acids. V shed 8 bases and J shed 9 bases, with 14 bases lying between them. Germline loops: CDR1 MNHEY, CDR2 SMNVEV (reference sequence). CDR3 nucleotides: TGTGCCAGCGTCGGGTCATCACGTGAGCAGTTCTTC. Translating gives CASVGSSREQFF.

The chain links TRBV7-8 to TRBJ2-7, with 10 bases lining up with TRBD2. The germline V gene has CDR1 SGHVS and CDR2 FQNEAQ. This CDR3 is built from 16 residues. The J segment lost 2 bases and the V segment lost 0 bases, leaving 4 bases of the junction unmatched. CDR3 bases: TGTGCCAGCAGCTTAGCGGTCAGCGGGGGGGCCTACGAGCAGTACTTC. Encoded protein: CASSLAVSGGAYEQYF.

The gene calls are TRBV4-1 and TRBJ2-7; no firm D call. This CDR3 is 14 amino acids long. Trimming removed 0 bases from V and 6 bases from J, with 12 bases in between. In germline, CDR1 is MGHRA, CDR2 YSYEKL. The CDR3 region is CASSQEPLPSEQYF. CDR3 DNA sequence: TGCGCCAGCAGCCAAGAACCCTTGCCGAGCGAGCAGTACTTC.

CDR3 nucleotide sequence: TGCGCCAGCAGTGATTTCCAAGAGACCCAGTACTTC. Residues: CASSDFQETQYF. The chain is built from TRBV10-1 and TRBJ2-5; D is ambiguous. CDR3 length equals 12 residues. V lost 3 bases and J lost 1, with 3 bases in between. Germline CDR1 is WNHNN and CDR2 is SYGVQD (reference sequence).

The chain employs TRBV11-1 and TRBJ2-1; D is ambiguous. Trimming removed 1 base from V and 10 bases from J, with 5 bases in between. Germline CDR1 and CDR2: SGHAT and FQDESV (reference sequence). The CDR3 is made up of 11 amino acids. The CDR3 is CASSLGHEQFF. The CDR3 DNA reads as TGTGCCAGCAGCTTAGGACACGAGCAGTTCTTC.

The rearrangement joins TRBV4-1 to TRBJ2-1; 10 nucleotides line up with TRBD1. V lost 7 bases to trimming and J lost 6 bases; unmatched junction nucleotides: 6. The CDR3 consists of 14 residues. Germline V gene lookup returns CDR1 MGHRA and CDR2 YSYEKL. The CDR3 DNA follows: TGCGCCAGCACCCCGGGACAGGGGATCAATGAGCAGTTCTTC. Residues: CASTPGQGINEQFF.